Listed below are T cell receptor beta chains from one sample, sequenced in a study of blood T cell repertoires in COVID-19. Assay: immunoSEQ multiplex PCR; the TCRdb copy retains only in-frame clones and omits some. The sample holds roughly 290,000 clones, around nine tenths seen once. The sequenced material came from peripheral blood. The receptors shown here come from a woman aged 55 to 70 with acute or convalescent COVID-19. Each CDR3 is given with its conserved first and last residue. Fields, in order: clone size, V gene, D gene, J gene, CDR3 protein, CDR3 DNA. The D gene is left open where the match is weak. Part of the rows lack a size; the others show once, few, many or a class for expanded clones.

NA	TRBV5-4	TRBD1	TRBJ2-1	CASSLRTGINEQFF	TGTGCCAGCAGCTTGAGGACAGGGATCAATGAGCAGTTCTTC
NA	TRBV28	NA	TRBJ1-1	CASSFRVGGLNTEAFF	TGTGCCAGCAGTTTTAGGGTCGGGGGACTGAACACTGAAGCTTTCTTT
NA	TRBV7-2	TRBD1	TRBJ1-3	CASRAGGGNTIYF	TGTGCCAGCCGTGCAGGGGGCGGAAACACCATATATTTT
NA	TRBV9	TRBD1	TRBJ1-1	CASSVQGQSNTEAFF	TGTGCCAGCAGCGTACAGGGACAGTCGAACACTGAAGCTTTCTTT
few	TRBV29-1	NA	TRBJ2-2	CSVENPGRADTGELFF	TGCAGCGTTGAAAATCCCGGCAGGGCGGACACCGGGGAGCTGTTTTTT
NA	TRBV29-1	TRBD1	TRBJ1-2	CSVRTGDYGYTF	TGCAGCGTTCGGACAGGGGATTATGGCTACACCTTC
NA	TRBV30	NA	TRBJ2-2	CAWSVGGTGELFF	TGTGCCTGGAGCGTGGGGGGAACCGGGGAGCTGTTTTTT
NA	TRBV7-3	NA	TRBJ1-1	CASSSTGYNTEAFF	TGTGCCAGCAGCTCGACAGGTTATAACACTGAAGCTTTCTTT
NA	TRBV6-5	NA	TRBJ2-3	CASKGQNTDTQYF	TGTGCCAGCAAAGGACAGAACACAGATACGCAGTATTTT
NA	TRBV5-1	NA	TRBJ2-7	CASSLRRGITYEQYF	TGCGCCAGCAGCTTGAGGAGGGGAATTACGTACGAGCAGTACTTC
few	TRBV3-1/TRBV3-2	NA	TRBJ1-6	CASSPSLSYNSPLHF	TGTGCCAGCAGCCCCAGTTTATCCTATAATTCACCCCTCCACTTT
NA	TRBV7-8	TRBD1	TRBJ2-3	CASSARDRGIDTQYF	TGTGCCAGCAGCGCCCGGGACAGGGGGATAGATACGCAGTATTTT
NA	TRBV5-6	NA	TRBJ2-4	CASSLVWPGRAKNIQYF	TGTGCCAGCAGCTTGGTTTGGCCAGGGAGGGCCAAAAACATTCAGTACTTC
NA	TRBV11-3	TRBD2	TRBJ2-5	CASSSGLAEQETQYF	TGTGCCAGCAGCTCGGGACTAGCGGAACAAGAGACCCAGTACTTC
once	TRBV5-6	TRBD1	TRBJ1-4	CASSTKTGTGDEKLFF	TGTGCCAGCAGCACAAAAACCGGGACAGGGGACGAAAAACTGTTTTTT
NA	TRBV3-1/TRBV3-2	NA	TRBJ1-3	CASSSLGGGNTIYF	TGTGCCAGCAGCTCCTTGGGGGGAGGAAACACCATATATTTT
NA	TRBV28	NA	TRBJ2-2	CASSLVDWNTGELFF	TGTGCCAGCAGTTTAGTTGACTGGAACACCGGGGAGCTGTTTTTT
NA	TRBV6-5	NA	TRBJ1-2	CASSRRFSDGYTF	TGTGCCAGCAGCCGGAGGTTTAGCGATGGCTACACCTTC
NA	TRBV19	NA	TRBJ1-5	CASSTGTAGGQPQHF	TGTGCCAGTAGTACCGGGACTGCCGGGGGTCAGCCCCAGCATTTT
NA	TRBV19	NA	TRBJ1-5	CASSILTTSNQPQHF	TGTGCCAGTAGTATTTTAACGACTTCCAATCAGCCCCAGCATTTT
few	TRBV7-8	NA	TRBJ2-1	CASSLNRAYNEQFF	TGTGCCAGCAGCTTAAACAGGGCTTACAATGAGCAGTTCTTC
NA	TRBV5-1	TRBD1	TRBJ1-3	CASSSGQGTSGNTIYF	TGCGCCAGCAGCTCGGGACAGGGGACTAGTGGAAACACCATATATTTT
NA	TRBV30	NA	TRBJ2-1	CAWGASDRSYNEQFF	TGTGCCTGGGGGGCTAGCGACCGCTCCTACAATGAGCAGTTCTTC
once	TRBV11-1	NA	TRBJ2-1	CASSSRVATNNEQFF	TGTGCCAGCAGTTCCCGAGTAGCGACTAACAATGAGCAGTTCTTC
NA	TRBV7-3	NA	TRBJ2-5	CASSLTREVGETQYF	TGTGCCAGCAGCTTAACGAGGGAGGTTGGAGAGACCCAGTACTTC
once	TRBV15	TRBD1	TRBJ2-7	CATSPRQGYEQYF	TGTGCCACCAGCCCACGACAGGGCTACGAGCAGTACTTC